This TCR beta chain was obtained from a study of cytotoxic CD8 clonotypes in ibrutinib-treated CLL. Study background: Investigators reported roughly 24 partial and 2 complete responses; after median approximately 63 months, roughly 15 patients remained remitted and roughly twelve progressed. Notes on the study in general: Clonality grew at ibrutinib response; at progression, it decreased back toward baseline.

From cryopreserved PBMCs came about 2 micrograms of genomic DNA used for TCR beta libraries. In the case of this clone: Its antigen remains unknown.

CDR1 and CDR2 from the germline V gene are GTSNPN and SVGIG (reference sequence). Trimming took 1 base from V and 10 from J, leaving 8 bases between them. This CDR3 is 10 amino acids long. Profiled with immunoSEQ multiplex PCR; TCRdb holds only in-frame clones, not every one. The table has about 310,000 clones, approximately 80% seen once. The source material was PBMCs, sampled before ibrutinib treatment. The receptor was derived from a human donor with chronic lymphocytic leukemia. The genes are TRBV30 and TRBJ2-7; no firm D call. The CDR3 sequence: CAWSGAGQYF. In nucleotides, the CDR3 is TGTGCCTGGAGTGGGGCCGGCCAGTACTTC.